This T cell receptor beta chain is drawn from a study of shared clonotypes between healthy human individuals. CD8 memory was a combination of CD45RO+ cells and CCR7-negative CD45RA+ TemRA cells. Execution of the assay was at deep level. Sequencing was performed with immunoSEQ multiplex PCR; in TCRdb, only in-frame clones are kept and a portion is missing. The sample carries roughly 320,000 clones, around 90% recorded once. The CDR3 sequence is 15 residues long. Between the trimmed V and J ends, which lost 0 bases and 4 bases, there was a span of 11 bases. CDR1 LGHNA and CDR2 YSLEER come from the germline V gene.

This receptor was identified in a man between 18 and 29 years old in good health. Input material: memory CD8+ T cells sorted from blood. Subset given: CD45RO+ cells pooled with CCR7-negative TemRA cells. The gene calls are TRBV4-3 and TRBJ2-3, with TRBD1 as a possible D gene (5 bases). Here the CDR3 reads CASSQDVRGPDTQYF. CDR3 coding DNA: TGCGCCAGCAGCCAAGATGTAAGGGGCCCAGATACGCAGTATTTT.